The count of the clone carrying this TCR beta chain is one. The data were taken from a study of blood T cell repertoires in COVID-19. Across the study: Spain, Italy and the United States supplied samples that represented acute and convalescent COVID-19.

Trimming cost V 1 base and J 3 bases; bases outside gene matches: 6. Germline V gene lookup returns CDR1 SGHDT and CDR2 YYEEEE. CDR3 length equals 16 residues. Study processing details: Estimated nucleated cell counts came from reference gene primer amplification. Sequencing was performed with immunoSEQ multiplex PCR; in TCRdb, only in-frame clones are kept and a portion is missing. V and J calls and clone size follow that table, whereas D and trimming were derived from the DNA. This sample has under 250,000 clones; about four fifths occur once, and the top ten carry 2.5% to 3%. This clonotype originated in a woman aged 40 to 49 with active or convalescent COVID-19. The rearrangement joins TRBV5-6 to TRBJ2-1; 8 nucleotides match TRBD2. The sequencing sample was made of peripheral blood. CDR3 sequence reads: CASSLLQLAVYNEQFF. CDR3 nucleotide sequence: TGTGCCAGCAGCTTGCTGCAACTAGCGGTCTACAATGAGCAGTTCTTC.